The present T cell receptor (beta chain) was sequenced within a study of blood T cell repertoires in COVID-19. Study context: COVID-19 samples, acute and convalescent, were from the United States, Italy and Spain. T cells, B-cell-depleted T cells, or PBMCs provided the cDNA or gDNA that served as material.

This clone was picked up one time. Under the authors' procedure: Estimation of nucleated cell counts relied on the amplification of reference gene primers. Some clones are missing from TCRdb's copy, which holds only in-frame ones; the method was immunoSEQ multiplex PCR. The V and J calls and the clone size are those of that table, but D and trimming were determined from the DNA. In the table there are roughly 30,000 clones, roughly nine tenths of which are singletons. V was clipped by 3 bases and J by 7 bases, with 13 bases between them. The length of the CDR3 is 13 residues. Germline V gene lookup returns CDR1 SGHVS and CDR2 FQNEAQ.

The sequence derives from a human donor in a cohort sampled during active COVID-19. Sequenced material: peripheral blood. The chain joins TRBV7-8 to TRBJ2-7, with D tentatively TRBD2 (6 bases). This chain's CDR3 is CASSFGGGEEQYF. CDR3 coding DNA: TGTGCCAGCAGCTTCGGGGGAGGAGAAGAGCAGTACTTC.